This TCR beta chain stems from a study of cytomegalovirus exposure and HLA in healthy donors. A multiplex PCR was run with 60 Vbeta primers and 13 Jbeta primers. Profiling relied on immunoSEQ multiplex PCR, and the TCRdb table lists in-frame clones only, not all of them. The sample lists roughly 100,000 clones, less than 80% occurring once. Germline V gene sequence: CDR1 ENHRY, CDR2 SYGVKD. This CDR3 has 12 amino acids. V shed 6 bases and J shed 5 bases, with 10 bases lying between them. The sequencing input was PBMCs. V is TRBV10-3 and J is TRBJ2-5; perhaps TRBD2 as D (6 bases). This sequence was found in a man under 40 in good health and CMV-seronegative. The CDR3 coding sequence is TGTGCCATCAGGACTCGGGGGGAGACCCAGTACTTC. It specifies CAIRTRGETQYF.